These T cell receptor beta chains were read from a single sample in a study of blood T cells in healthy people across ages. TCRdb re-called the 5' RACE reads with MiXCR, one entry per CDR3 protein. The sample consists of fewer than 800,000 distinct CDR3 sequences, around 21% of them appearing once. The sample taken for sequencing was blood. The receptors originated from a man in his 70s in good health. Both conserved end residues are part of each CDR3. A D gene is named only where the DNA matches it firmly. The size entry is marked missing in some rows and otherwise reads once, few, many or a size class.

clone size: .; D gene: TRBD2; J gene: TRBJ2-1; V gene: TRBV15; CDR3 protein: CATSRGGLAGTYNEQFF; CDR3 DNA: TGTGCCACCAGCAGAGGAGGCCTAGCGGGGACCTACAATGAGCAGTTCTTC
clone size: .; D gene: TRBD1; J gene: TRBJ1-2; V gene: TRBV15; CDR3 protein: CATSRDTGGGGGYTF; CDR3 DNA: TGTGCCACCAGCAGAGATACAGGGGGAGGTGGTGGCTACACCTTC
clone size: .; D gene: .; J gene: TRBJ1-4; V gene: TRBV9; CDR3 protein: CASSVGSGGGEKLFF; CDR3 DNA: TGTGCCAGCAGCGTAGGTAGTGGAGGAGGAGAAAAACTGTTTTTT
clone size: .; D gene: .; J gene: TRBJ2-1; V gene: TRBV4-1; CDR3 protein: CASSQGLDRSSYNEQFF; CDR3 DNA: TGCGCCAGCAGCCAGGGGCTTGACAGGAGCTCCTACAATGAGCAGTTCTTC
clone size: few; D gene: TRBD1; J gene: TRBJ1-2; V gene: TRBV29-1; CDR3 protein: CSVEDVDRSHGYAF; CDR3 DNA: TGCAGCGTTGAAGACGTGGACAGGTCTCATGGCTACGCCTTC
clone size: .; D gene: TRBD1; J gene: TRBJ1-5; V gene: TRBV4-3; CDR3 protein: CASSQERTGGLGPQHF; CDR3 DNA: TGCGCCAGCAGCCAAGAGCGGACAGGGGGTTTGGGGCCCCAGCATTTT
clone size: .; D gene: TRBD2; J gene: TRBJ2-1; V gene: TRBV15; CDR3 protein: CATAYTSGFNEQFF; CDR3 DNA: TGTGCCACCGCGTACACTAGCGGGTTCAATGAGCAGTTCTTC
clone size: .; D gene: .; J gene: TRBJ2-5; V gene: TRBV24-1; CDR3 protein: CATSDLVETQYF; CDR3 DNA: TGTGCCACCAGTGATTTGGTCGAGACCCAGTACTTC
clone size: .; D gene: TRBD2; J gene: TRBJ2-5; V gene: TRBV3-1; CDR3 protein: CASSLSTSGRAGEQYF; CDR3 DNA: TGTGCCAGCAGCCTTTCAACTAGCGGGAGGGCCGGTGAGCAGTACTTC
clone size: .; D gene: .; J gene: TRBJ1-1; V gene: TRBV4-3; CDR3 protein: CASSLRIANTEAFF; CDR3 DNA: TGCGCCAGCAGCCTTCGGATCGCGAACACTGAAGCTTTCTTT
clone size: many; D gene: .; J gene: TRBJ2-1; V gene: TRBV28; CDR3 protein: CASSFGHSSYNEQFF; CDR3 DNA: TGTGCCAGCAGCTTCGGGCACAGCTCCTACAATGAGCAGTTCTTC
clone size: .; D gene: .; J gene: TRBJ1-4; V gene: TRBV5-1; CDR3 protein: CASSYTSMDEKLFF; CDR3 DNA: TGCGCCAGCAGTTACACCTCGATGGATGAAAAACTGTTTTTT
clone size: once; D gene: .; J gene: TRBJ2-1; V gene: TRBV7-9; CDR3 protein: CASSSTRTYNEQFF; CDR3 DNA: TGTGCCAGCAGCTCAACTAGGACCTACAATGAGCAGTTCTTC
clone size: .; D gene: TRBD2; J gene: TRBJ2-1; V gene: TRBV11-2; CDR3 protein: CASSLVGTSADEQFF; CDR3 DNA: TGTGCCAGCAGCTTAGTGGGGACTAGCGCGGATGAGCAGTTCTTC
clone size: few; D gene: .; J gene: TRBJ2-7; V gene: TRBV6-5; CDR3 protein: CASTRSPGESEQYF; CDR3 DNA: TGTGCCAGCACCAGATCACCGGGAGAATCCGAGCAGTACTTC
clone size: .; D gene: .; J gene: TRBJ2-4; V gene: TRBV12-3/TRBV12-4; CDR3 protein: CASTGVRQSYGKNIQYF; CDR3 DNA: TGCGCCAGCACCGGTGTTCGGCAGTCTTATGGAAAAAACATTCAGTACTTC
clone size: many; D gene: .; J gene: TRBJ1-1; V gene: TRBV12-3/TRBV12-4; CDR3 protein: CASSQERNTEAFF; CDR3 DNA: TGTGCCAGCAGCCAGGAACGAAACACTGAAGCTTTCTTT
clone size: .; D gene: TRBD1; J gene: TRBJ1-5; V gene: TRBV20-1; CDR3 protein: CSARGGTDPSNQPQHF; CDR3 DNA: TGCAGTGCTAGAGGCGGGACAGATCCTAGCAATCAGCCCCAGCATTTT
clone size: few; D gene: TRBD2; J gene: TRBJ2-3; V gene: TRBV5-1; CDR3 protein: CASSLGVSGTADTQYF; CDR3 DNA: TGCGCCAGCAGCCTGGGGGTTAGCGGGACTGCTGATACGCAGTATTTT
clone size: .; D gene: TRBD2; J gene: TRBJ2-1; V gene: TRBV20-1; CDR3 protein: CSARDRTSLDEQFF; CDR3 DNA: TGCAGTGCTAGAGACCGGACTAGTTTAGATGAGCAGTTCTTC
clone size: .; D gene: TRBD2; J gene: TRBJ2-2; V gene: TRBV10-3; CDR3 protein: CAIANSLAGANTGELFF; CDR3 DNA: TGTGCCATCGCGAACTCGCTAGCGGGAGCGAACACCGGGGAGCTGTTTTTT
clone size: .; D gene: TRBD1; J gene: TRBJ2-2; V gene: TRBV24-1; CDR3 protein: CATSEWTGVAGELFF; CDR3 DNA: TGTGCCACCAGTGAATGGACAGGGGTCGCCGGGGAGCTGTTTTTT
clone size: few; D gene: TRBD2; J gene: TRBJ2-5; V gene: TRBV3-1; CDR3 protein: CASSPDPTSGQETQYF; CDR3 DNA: TGTGCCAGCAGCCCCGACCCGACTAGCGGGCAAGAGACCCAGTACTTC
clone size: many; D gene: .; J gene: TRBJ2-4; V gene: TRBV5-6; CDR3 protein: CASSLTVAKNIQYF; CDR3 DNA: TGTGCCAGCAGTTTGACGGTAGCCAAAAACATTCAGTACTTC
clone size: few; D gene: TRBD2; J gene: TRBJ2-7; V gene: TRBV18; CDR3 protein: CASSPSSGYSDEQYF; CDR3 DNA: TGTGCCAGCTCACCGTCTAGCGGGTATTCCGACGAGCAGTACTTC
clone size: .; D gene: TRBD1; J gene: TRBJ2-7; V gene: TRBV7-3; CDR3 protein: CASGLGQGYSYEQYF; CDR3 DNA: TGTGCCAGCGGCCTAGGACAGGGCTACTCCTACGAGCAGTACTTC
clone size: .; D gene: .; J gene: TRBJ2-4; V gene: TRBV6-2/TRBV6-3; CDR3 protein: CASSWVADLAKNIQYF; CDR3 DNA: TGTGCCAGCAGTTGGGTCGCAGATCTAGCCAAAAACATTCAGTACTTC
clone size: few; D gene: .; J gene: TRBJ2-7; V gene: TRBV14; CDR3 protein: CASSQDLVSEQYF; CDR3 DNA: TGTGCCAGCAGCCAAGATCTCGTTTCCGAGCAGTACTTC
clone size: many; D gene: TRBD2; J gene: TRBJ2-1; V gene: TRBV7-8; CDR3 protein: CASSLSGTSRYNEQFF; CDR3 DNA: TGTGCCAGCAGCTTGTCCGGGACTAGCAGATACAATGAGCAGTTCTTC
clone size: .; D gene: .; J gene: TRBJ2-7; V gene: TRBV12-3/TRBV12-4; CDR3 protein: CASTLGAVAAEQYF; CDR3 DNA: TGTGCCAGCACTCTCGGGGCCGTCGCGGCCGAGCAGTACTTC
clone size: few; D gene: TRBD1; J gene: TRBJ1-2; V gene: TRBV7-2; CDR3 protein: CASNPGQTNYGYTF; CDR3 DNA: TGTGCCAGCAATCCGGGACAGACAAACTATGGCTACACCTTC
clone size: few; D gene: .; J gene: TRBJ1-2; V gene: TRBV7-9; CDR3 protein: CASSPPAAPGLSNYGYTF; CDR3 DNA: TGTGCCAGCAGCCCCCCGGCGGCCCCGGGATTATCTAACTATGGCTACACCTTC
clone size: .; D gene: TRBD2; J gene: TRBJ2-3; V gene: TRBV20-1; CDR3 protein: CSASRTSGSVNTQYF; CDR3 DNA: TGCAGTGCTAGTCGGACTAGCGGGTCCGTGAATACGCAGTATTTT
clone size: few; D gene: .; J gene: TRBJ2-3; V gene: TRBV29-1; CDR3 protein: CSVDPGADTQYF; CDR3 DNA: TGCAGCGTTGATCCAGGGGCGGATACGCAGTATTTT
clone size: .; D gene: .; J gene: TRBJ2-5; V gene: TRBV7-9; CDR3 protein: CASSLQAQRETQYF; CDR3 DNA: TGTGCCAGCAGCTTACAGGCCCAGCGGGAGACCCAGTACTTC
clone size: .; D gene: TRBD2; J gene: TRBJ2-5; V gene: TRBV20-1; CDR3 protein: CSASPRASGGGETQYF; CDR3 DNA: TGCAGTGCTAGTCCGCGGGCTAGCGGAGGCGGGGAGACCCAGTACTTC
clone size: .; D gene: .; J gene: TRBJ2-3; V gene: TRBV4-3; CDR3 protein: CASSQAGLGGDTQYF; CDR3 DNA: TGCGCCAGCAGCCAAGCAGGGCTTGGGGGAGATACGCAGTATTTT
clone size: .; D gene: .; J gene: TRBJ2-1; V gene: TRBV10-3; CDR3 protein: CAISGGGSNEQFF; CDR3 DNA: TGTGCCATCAGTGGGGGCGGATCCAATGAGCAGTTCTTC
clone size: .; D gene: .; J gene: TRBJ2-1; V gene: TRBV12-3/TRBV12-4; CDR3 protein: CASRLGRSLGYNEQFF; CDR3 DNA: TGTGCCAGCAGATTAGGGCGGTCTCTAGGGTACAATGAGCAGTTCTTC
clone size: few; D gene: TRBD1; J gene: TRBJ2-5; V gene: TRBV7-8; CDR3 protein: CASSLRDRGGETQYF; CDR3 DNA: TGTGCCAGCAGCTTAAGGGACAGGGGGGGAGAGACCCAGTACTTC
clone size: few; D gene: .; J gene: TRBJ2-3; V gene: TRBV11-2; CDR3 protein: CASSDTRGTDTQYF; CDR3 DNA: TGTGCCAGCAGCGATACGAGGGGCACAGATACGCAGTATTTT
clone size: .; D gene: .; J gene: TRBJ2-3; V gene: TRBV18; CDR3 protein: CASSPQSSYTDTQYF; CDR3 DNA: TGTGCCAGCTCACCACAATCATCATACACAGATACGCAGTATTTT
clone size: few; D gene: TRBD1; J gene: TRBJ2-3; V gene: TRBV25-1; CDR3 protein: CASSDSAGGPPDTQYF; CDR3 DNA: TGTGCCAGCAGTGATTCGGCAGGGGGCCCGCCAGATACGCAGTATTTT
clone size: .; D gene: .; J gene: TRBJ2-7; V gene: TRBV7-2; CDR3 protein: CASSLGLEPWEQYF; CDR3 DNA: TGTGCCAGCAGCTTAGGGCTAGAACCATGGGAGCAGTACTTC
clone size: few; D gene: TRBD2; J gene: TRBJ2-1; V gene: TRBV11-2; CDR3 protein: CASSPNLAGIGNEQFF; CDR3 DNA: TGTGCCAGCAGCCCAAATCTAGCGGGAATCGGCAATGAGCAGTTCTTC
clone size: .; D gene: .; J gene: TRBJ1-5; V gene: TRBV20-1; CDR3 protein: CSARGGGFNQPQHF; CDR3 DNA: TGCAGTGCTAGAGGGGGAGGTTTCAATCAGCCCCAGCATTTT
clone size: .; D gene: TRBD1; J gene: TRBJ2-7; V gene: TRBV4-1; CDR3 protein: CASSRDRRYEQYF; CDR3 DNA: TGCGCCAGCAGCCGGGACAGGAGGTACGAGCAGTACTTC
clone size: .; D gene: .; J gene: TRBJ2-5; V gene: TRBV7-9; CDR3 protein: CASSLEGLASEQYF; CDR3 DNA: TGTGCCAGCAGCTTAGAAGGGCTAGCGTCGGAGCAGTACTTC
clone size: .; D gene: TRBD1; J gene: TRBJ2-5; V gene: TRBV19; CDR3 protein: CASSPGQPIPMGEQYF; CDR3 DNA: TGTGCCAGTAGCCCGGGACAGCCCATCCCCATGGGGGAGCAGTACTTC
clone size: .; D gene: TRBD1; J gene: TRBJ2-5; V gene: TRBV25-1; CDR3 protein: CASSRQGRQETQYF; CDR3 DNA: TGTGCCAGCAGCCGACAGGGCCGCCAAGAGACCCAGTACTTC